What follows describes a single T cell receptor beta chain. Its target is not known. The patients had locally advanced or metastatic urothelial carcinoma. This specimen comes from a study of PD-L1 blockade in urothelial cancer. Study observations and caveats: By 3 weeks, tumor-associated blood clones had expanded more in durable-benefit patients.

Sequenced by immunoSEQ multiplex PCR; TCRdb stores in-frame clones only, minus some. The table records around 100,000 clones, roughly 88% of them present only once. This CDR3 region has 14 residues. CDR1 and CDR2 from the germline V gene are LNHNV and YYDKDF (reference sequence). The V and J ends lost 6 bases and 10 bases, in that order; junction bases with no gene match: 7. This material consisted of PBMCs, taken around atezolizumab (anti-PD-L1) treatment. This TCR came from a man between 50 and 59 years old with urothelial cancer. The V gene is TRBV15, the J gene TRBJ2-1; TRBD2 aligns across 12 bases. The CDR3 DNA reads TGTGCCACCAGGAAACAGGGACTAGCGGGCGAGCAGTTCTTC. Translating gives CATRKQGLAGEQFF.